This TCR beta chain was sequenced in a study of cytomegalovirus exposure and HLA in healthy donors. Study results and limitations: Rarity held for most TCR sequences, but there were some public TCRs that occurred in many donors. Through in vitro validation, three CMV-associated chains were shown to be specific for CMV antigens. Productive status was seen about 87% or about 30% of the time for most TCR beta V segments in an earlier analysis.

PCR amplification relied on 60 Vbeta primers (plus 13 Jbeta primers). Clones were sequenced by immunoSEQ multiplex PCR, and TCRdb holds only the in-frame ones, with some missing. The sample's table shows 100,000 to 150,000 clones. Worth noting for this clone: What it binds is not known.

The CDR3 contains 15 residues. Trimming cost V 4 bases and J 2 bases, with 16 bases left between them. Germline V CDR1 and CDR2: SGHDT, YYEEEE. This TCR derives from a woman between 40 and 50 years old in good health and CMV-seropositive. The chain combines TRBV5-6 with TRBJ2-7; the D gene is possibly TRBD2 (5 bases). The sequenced material came from PBMCs. In nucleotides, the CDR3 is TGTGCCAGCAGCCCACTCAGGCGGGCCCCCTACGAGCAGTACTTC. This codes for CASSPLRRAPYEQYF. Full variable domain (missing parts from reference TRBV5-6 and TRBJ2-7): DAGVTQSPTHLIKTRGQQVTLRCSPKSGHDTVSWYQQALGQGPQFIFQYYEEEERQRGNFPDRFSGHQFPNYSSELNVNALLLGDSALYLCASSPLRRAPYEQYFGPGTRLTVT.